The clone carrying this T cell receptor (beta chain) was seen only a few times. Its antigen is not known. The germline V gene has CDR1 MDHEN and CDR2 SYDVKM. J gave up 2 bases and V 6 bases, and 6 bases lay outside the gene matches. The CDR3 consists of 15 residues. TCRdb reprocessed the 5' RACE reads with MiXCR, giving one entry per CDR3 protein. Here the sample spans 250,000 or so distinct CDR3 sequences, roughly a tenth being singletons. The data stem from a study of CD8 T cells in ankylosing spondylitis. Whole-study results and caveats: Blood from ankylosing spondylitis patients appeared to carry a characteristic eight-variant TCR beta motif. From matched ankylosing spondylitis synovial fluid, disease-linked clones were reportedly recovered at significantly enriched levels. Some of these motif variants have turned up before, in reports on reactive arthritis synovial fluid and blood. Disease-linked clones bore a CD8+ phenotype, appearing relatively rarely in peripheral blood.

This chain links TRBV28 with TRBJ1-1; 10 nucleotides align to TRBD1. Sequenced sample: blood, either unsorted or a sorted T cell fraction (not recorded which). This sequence was found in a male donor with ankylosing spondylitis or in good health (not recorded which). CDR3 loop: CASRRRDRGNTEAFF. As DNA, the CDR3 is TGTGCCAGCAGAAGAAGGGACAGGGGAAACACTGAAGCTTTCTTT. The full variable domain, with the rest looked up from reference TRBV28 and TRBJ1-1, is DVKVTQSSRYLVKRTGEKVFLECVQDMDHENMFWYRQDPGLGLRLIYFSYDVKMKEKGDIPEGYSVSREKKERFSLILESASTNQTSMYLCASRRRDRGNTEAFFGQGTRLTVV.